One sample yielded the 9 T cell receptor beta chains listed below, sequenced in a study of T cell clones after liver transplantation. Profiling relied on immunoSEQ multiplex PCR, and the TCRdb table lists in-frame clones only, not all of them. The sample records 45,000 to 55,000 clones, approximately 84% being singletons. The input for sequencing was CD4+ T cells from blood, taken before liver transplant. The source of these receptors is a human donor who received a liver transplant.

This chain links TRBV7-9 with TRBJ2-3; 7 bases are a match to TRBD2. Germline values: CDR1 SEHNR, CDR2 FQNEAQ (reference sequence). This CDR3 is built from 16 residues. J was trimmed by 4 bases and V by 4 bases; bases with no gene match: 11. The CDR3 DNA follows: TGTGCCAGCAGCTCAAGAGGGAGGGGTTATGCAGATACGCAGTATTTT. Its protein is CASSSRGRGYADTQYF.

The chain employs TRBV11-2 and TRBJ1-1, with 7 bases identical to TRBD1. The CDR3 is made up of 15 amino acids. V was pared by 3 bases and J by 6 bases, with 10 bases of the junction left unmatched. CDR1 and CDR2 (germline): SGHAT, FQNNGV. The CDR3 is CASSFYQGVGAEAFF. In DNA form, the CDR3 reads TGTGCCAGCAGCTTTTATCAGGGGGTCGGGGCTGAAGCTTTCTTT.

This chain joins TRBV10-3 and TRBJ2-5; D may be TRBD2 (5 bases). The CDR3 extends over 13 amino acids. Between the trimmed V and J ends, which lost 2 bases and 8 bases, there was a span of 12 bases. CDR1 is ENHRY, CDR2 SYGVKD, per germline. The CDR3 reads CAISEGSRGTQYF. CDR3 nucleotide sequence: TGTGCCATCAGTGAGGGGTCACGGGGAACCCAGTACTTC.

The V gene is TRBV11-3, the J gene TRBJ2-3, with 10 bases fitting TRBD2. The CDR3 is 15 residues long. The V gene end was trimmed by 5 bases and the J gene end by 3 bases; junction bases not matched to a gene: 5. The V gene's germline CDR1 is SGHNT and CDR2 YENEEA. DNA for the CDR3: TGTGCCAGCAGCCCAGCGGGGGGGCCTACAGATACGCAGTATTTT. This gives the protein CASSPAGGPTDTQYF.

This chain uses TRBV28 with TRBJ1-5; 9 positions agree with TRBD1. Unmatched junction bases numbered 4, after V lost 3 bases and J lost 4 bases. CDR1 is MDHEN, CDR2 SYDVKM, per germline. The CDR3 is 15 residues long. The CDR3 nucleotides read TGTGCCAGCAGTTTCATCGGACAGGGGAATCAGCCCCAGCATTTT. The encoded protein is CASSFIGQGNQPQHF.

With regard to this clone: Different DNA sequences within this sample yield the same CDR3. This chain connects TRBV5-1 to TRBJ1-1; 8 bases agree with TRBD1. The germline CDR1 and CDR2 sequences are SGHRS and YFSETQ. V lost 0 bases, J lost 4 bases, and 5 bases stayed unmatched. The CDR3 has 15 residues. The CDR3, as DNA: TGCGCCAGCAGCTTGGTCCAGGGGGCGGGCACTGAAGCTTTCTTT. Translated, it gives CASSLVQGAGTEAFF.

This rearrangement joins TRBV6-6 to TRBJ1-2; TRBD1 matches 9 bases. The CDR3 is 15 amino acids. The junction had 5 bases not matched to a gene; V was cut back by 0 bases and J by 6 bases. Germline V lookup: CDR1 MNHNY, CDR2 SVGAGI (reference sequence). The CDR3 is CASSYSTGTGNGYTF. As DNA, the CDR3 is TGTGCCAGCAGTTACTCCACCGGGACAGGGAATGGCTACACCTTC.

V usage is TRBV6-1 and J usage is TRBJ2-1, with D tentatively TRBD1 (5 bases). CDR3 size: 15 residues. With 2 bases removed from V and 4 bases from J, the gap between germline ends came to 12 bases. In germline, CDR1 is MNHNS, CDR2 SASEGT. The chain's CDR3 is CASSEQGHQYNEQFF. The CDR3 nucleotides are TGTGCCAGCAGTGAACAAGGACACCAGTACAATGAGCAGTTCTTC.

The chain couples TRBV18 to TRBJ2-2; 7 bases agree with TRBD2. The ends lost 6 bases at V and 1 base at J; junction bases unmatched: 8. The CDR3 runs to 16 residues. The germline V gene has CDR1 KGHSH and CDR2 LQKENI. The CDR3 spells CASSLSLARNTGELFF. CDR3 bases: TGTGCCAGCTCGCTATCACTAGCGCGGAACACCGGGGAGCTGTTTTTT.